This is a list of T cell receptor beta chains from one sample in a study of cytomegalovirus exposure and HLA in healthy donors. Sequencing was performed with immunoSEQ multiplex PCR; in TCRdb, only in-frame clones are kept and a portion is missing. The data show more than 95,000 clones, around 80% seen once. What was sequenced was PBMCs. The receptors were sampled from a woman in her thirties in good health and CMV-seronegative. Each CDR3 is given with its conserved first and last residue. Fields, in order: V gene, clone size, D gene, J gene, CDR3 protein, CDR3 DNA. A D gene is named only where the DNA matches it firmly. Only some rows state a clone size, as once, few, many or a class for expanded clones.

TRBV4-2	.	TRBD2	TRBJ2-1	CASSPLPLAGMDEQFF	TGTGCCAGCAGCCCGCTTCCACTAGCGGGGATGGATGAGCAGTTCTTC
TRBV19	.	TRBD1	TRBJ1-2	CASSWTGDPLFFGYTF	TGTGCCAGTAGCTGGACAGGGGACCCCCTGTTCTTCGGCTACACCTTC
TRBV9	.	TRBD2	TRBJ2-7	CASSGGGSDEQYF	TGTGCCAGCAGCGGGGGGGGTAGCGACGAGCAGTACTTC
TRBV7-2	.	.	TRBJ1-5	CASSPQGNQPQHF	TGTGCCAGCAGCCCGCAGGGCAATCAGCCCCAGCATTTT
TRBV11-3	.	TRBD1	TRBJ2-1	CASSPDRAYNEQFF	TGTGCCAGCAGCCCCGACAGGGCCTACAATGAGCAGTTCTTC
TRBV7-9	.	.	TRBJ1-1	CASSLEGGGQGTEAFF	TGTGCCAGCAGCTTAGAAGGGGGGGGGCAGGGCACTGAAGCTTTCTTT
TRBV19	few	TRBD1	TRBJ1-5	CASKYGTGSVQPQHF	TGTGCCAGTAAATATGGGACAGGGTCAGTACAGCCCCAGCATTTT
TRBV30	few	TRBD2	TRBJ2-7	CAWSATSGTSPMYF	TGTGCCTGGAGTGCGACTAGCGGGACCAGCCCCATGTACTTC
TRBV5-1	.	TRBD1	TRBJ1-2	CASSLGGNGYTF	TGCGCCAGCAGCTTAGGGGGCAATGGCTACACCTTC
TRBV6-4	.	TRBD2	TRBJ2-1	CASSDFTSGGPNEQFF	TGTGCCAGCAGTGATTTTACTAGCGGGGGCCCCAATGAGCAGTTCTTC
TRBV6-6	.	TRBD1	TRBJ1-3	CASRTGTGGLGNTIYF	TGTGCCAGCAGAACGGGGACAGGGGGCCTTGGAAACACCATATATTTT
TRBV6-1	few	.	TRBJ2-6	CASSEMASGANVLTF	TGTGCCAGCAGTGAAATGGCCTCCGGGGCCAACGTCCTGACTTTC
TRBV4-3	.	TRBD2	TRBJ2-3	CASSQDRRLAGADTQYF	TGCGCCAGCAGCCAAGATAGGAGACTAGCGGGAGCAGATACGCAGTATTTT
TRBV30	.	TRBD1	TRBJ2-7	CACGTAGYEQYF	TGTGCCTGTGGGACAGCCGGCTACGAGCAGTACTTC
TRBV10-3	.	.	TRBJ1-1	CAISDLGGRRTEAFF	TGTGCCATCAGTGATCTCGGGGGGAGGAGGACTGAAGCTTTCTTT
TRBV7-8	few	TRBD1	TRBJ2-7	CASSLMTGAYEQYF	TGTGCCAGCAGCCTCATGACAGGGGCGTACGAGCAGTACTTC
TRBV5-6	.	.	TRBJ1-2	CASSPGGPGHNYGYTF	TGTGCCAGCAGCCCCGGCGGACCGGGACACAACTATGGCTACACCTTC
TRBV5-1	.	.	TRBJ1-2	CASSFDNFNYGYTF	TGCGCCAGCAGCTTTGACAACTTTAACTATGGCTACACCTTC
TRBV4-2	.	TRBD1	TRBJ2-5	CASSQGTGGSQETQYF	TGTGCCAGCAGCCAAGGGACAGGGGGAAGCCAAGAGACCCAGTACTTC
TRBV6-5	.	TRBD2	TRBJ2-1	CASSREAGGNNEQFF	TGTGCCAGTAGCCGGGAGGCGGGGGGCAACAATGAGCAGTTCTTC
TRBV5-5	.	.	TRBJ1-1	CASSFGGRGTEAFF	TGTGCCAGCAGCTTCGGGGGGCGCGGAACTGAAGCTTTCTTT
TRBV5-6	.	TRBD1	TRBJ2-7	CASSRGRGAYEQYF	TGTGCCAGCAGCAGGGGGCGAGGGGCCTACGAGCAGTACTTC
TRBV18	once	TRBD1	TRBJ1-2	CASSPTGTGALFDYTF	TGTGCCAGCTCACCTACCGGGACAGGGGCCCTCTTTGACTACACCTTC
TRBV4-3	.	TRBD1	TRBJ1-2	CASSQASTGGSYGYTF	TGCGCCAGCAGCCAAGCTTCGACAGGGGGCAGCTATGGCTACACCTTC
TRBV6-5	.	.	TRBJ1-1	CASARGENTEAFF	TGTGCCAGCGCTCGGGGGGAGAACACTGAAGCTTTCTTT
TRBV7-9	.	.	TRBJ1-4	CASSLGSDRGEKLFF	TGTGCCAGCAGCTTGGGTTCCGATAGGGGTGAAAAACTGTTTTTT
TRBV5-1	.	.	TRBJ1-5	CASSHGVGQPQHF	TGCGCCAGCAGCCACGGAGTGGGTCAGCCCCAGCATTTT
TRBV19	.	.	TRBJ1-1	CASSYGLNTEAFF	TGTGCCAGTAGTTACGGGTTGAACACTGAAGCTTTCTTT
TRBV2	.	.	TRBJ2-2	CASRARLARVAGELFF	TGTGCCAGCAGGGCCAGGCTAGCCCGTGTTGCCGGGGAGCTGTTTTTT
TRBV27	once	.	TRBJ1-5	CASSLRVSSNQPQHF	TGTGCCAGCAGTTTGAGGGTCAGTAGCAATCAGCCCCAGCATTTT
TRBV7-6	once	.	TRBJ2-7	CASSPLGTTYEQYF	TGTGCCAGCAGCCCCCTCGGGACAACCTACGAGCAGTACTTC
TRBV19	.	.	TRBJ1-3	CASSRSAIGNTIYF	TGTGCCAGTAGTAGATCCGCCATCGGGAACACCATATATTTT
TRBV7-2	.	.	TRBJ1-1	CASSLDRWNTEAFF	TGTGCCAGCAGCTTAGACAGGTGGAACACTGAAGCTTTCTTT
TRBV7-3	few	TRBD2	TRBJ2-1	CASSVTSGSPEQFF	TGTGCCAGCAGCGTGACTAGCGGGAGCCCCGAGCAGTTCTTC
TRBV6-1	.	TRBD1	TRBJ2-7	CASTAGTGDYEQYF	TGTGCCAGCACCGCCGGGACAGGAGACTACGAGCAGTACTTC
TRBV5-4	.	TRBD1	TRBJ1-2	CASSGGRGQFYGYTF	TGTGCCAGCAGCGGGGGGCGGGGACAGTTCTATGGCTACACCTTC
TRBV28	few	.	TRBJ2-7	CASTSQGWVDEQYF	TGTGCCAGCACTTCACAGGGATGGGTCGACGAGCAGTACTTC
TRBV7-3	few	TRBD1	TRBJ2-1	CASSVGTGLSEQFF	TGTGCCAGCAGCGTTGGGACAGGTCTCAGCGAGCAGTTCTTC
TRBV29-1	.	TRBD2	TRBJ2-3	CSVLRDYTDTQYF	TGCAGCGTCCTCCGGGACTACACAGATACGCAGTATTTT
TRBV19	.	.	TRBJ1-1	CASSFSPLLNTEAFF	TGTGCCAGTAGTTTTTCTCCCCTCTTGAACACTGAAGCTTTCTTT
TRBV7-3	.	TRBD1	TRBJ2-2	CASSPRTGSGTGELFF	TGTGCCAGCAGCCCCCGGACAGGGTCCGGCACCGGGGAGCTGTTTTTT
TRBV6-5	.	TRBD1	TRBJ2-7	CASTTGDRAYEQYF	TGTGCCAGCACCACGGGGGACAGGGCCTACGAGCAGTACTTC
TRBV19	.	.	TRBJ2-7	CASSPQTAGSDEQYF	TGTGCCAGTAGCCCACAGACAGCCGGATCCGACGAGCAGTACTTC
TRBV5-1	.	TRBD2	TRBJ2-2	CASSNLAGVGTGELFF	TGCGCCAGCAGCAACCTAGCGGGAGTTGGCACCGGGGAGCTGTTTTTT
TRBV9	.	TRBD2	TRBJ2-1	CASSAHGGSEGNEQFF	TGTGCCAGCAGCGCCCACGGGGGGAGTGAAGGTAATGAGCAGTTCTTC
TRBV6-4	.	.	TRBJ2-3	CASREQGGSTDTQYF	TGTGCCAGCAGGGAACAGGGGGGGAGCACAGATACGCAGTATTTT
TRBV6-6	few	.	TRBJ1-1	CASSGYGGMNTEAFF	TGTGCCAGCAGCGGGTATGGGGGCATGAACACTGAAGCTTTCTTT
TRBV7-8	.	TRBD1	TRBJ2-5	CANHPWTGVETQYF	TGTGCCAACCACCCATGGACAGGGGTAGAGACCCAGTACTTC
TRBV5-1	.	.	TRBJ1-1	CASSFGSFTGNTEAFF	TGCGCCAGCAGCTTTGGCAGCTTTACGGGGAACACTGAAGCTTTCTTT
TRBV5-4	.	TRBD2	TRBJ2-3	CASSLASSGGGGDTQYF	TGTGCCAGCAGTCTGGCTTCATCGGGAGGGGGGGGAGATACGCAGTATTTT
TRBV5-1	.	.	TRBJ2-5	CASSLEVAVGRETQYF	TGCGCCAGCAGCTTGGAAGTAGCGGTGGGTCGGGAGACCCAGTACTTC
TRBV11-2	.	TRBD2	TRBJ2-7	CASSLGEGSGVREQYF	TGTGCCAGCAGCTTAGGGGAGGGTTCGGGGGTTCGGGAGCAGTACTTC
TRBV18	.	TRBD1	TRBJ1-5	CASSPPTGIGPQHF	TGTGCCAGCTCACCACCGACAGGGATCGGGCCCCAGCATTTT
TRBV7-2	.	.	TRBJ2-1	CASSLGGGASNEQFF	TGTGCCAGCAGCTTAGGAGGGGGGGCCTCTAATGAGCAGTTCTTC
TRBV30	.	TRBD2	TRBJ2-5	CAWSVAGGVETQYF	TGTGCCTGGAGTGTGGCCGGGGGGGTGGAGACCCAGTACTTC
TRBV7-9	.	.	TRBJ1-2	CASSSDRHYGYTF	TGTGCCAGCAGCTCCGACAGGCACTATGGCTACACCTTC
TRBV2	.	TRBD1	TRBJ2-4	CASRTTGLAKNIQYF	TGTGCCAGCAGAACGACAGGGTTAGCCAAAAACATTCAGTACTTC
TRBV5-8	few	TRBD1	TRBJ2-1	CASSSRDRGFNEQFF	TGTGCCAGCAGCTCCCGGGACAGGGGGTTCAATGAGCAGTTCTTC
TRBV5-6	.	TRBD1	TRBJ2-1	CASSSRRGQGAWDEQFF	TGTGCCAGCAGCTCACGTCGCGGGCAGGGGGCCTGGGATGAGCAGTTCTTC
TRBV7-3	.	TRBD2	TRBJ2-1	CASSQNTGTSGSEQFF	TGTGCCAGCAGCCAAAATACCGGGACTAGCGGTAGTGAGCAGTTCTTC